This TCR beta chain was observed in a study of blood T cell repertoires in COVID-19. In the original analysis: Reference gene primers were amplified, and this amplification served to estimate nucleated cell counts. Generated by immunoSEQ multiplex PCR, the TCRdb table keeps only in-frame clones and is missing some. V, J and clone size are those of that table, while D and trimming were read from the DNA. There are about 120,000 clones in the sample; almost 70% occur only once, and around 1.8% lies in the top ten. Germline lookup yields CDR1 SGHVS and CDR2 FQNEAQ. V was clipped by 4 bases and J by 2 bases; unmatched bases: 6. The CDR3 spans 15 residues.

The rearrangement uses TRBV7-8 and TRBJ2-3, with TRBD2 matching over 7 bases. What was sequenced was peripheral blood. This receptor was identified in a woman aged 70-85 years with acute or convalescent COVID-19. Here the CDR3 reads CASSSLSGATDTQYF. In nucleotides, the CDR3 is TGTGCCAGCAGCTCGCTCAGCGGGGCCACAGATACGCAGTATTTT.